The clone carrying this TCR beta chain was observed a few times. Its matching antigen is unknown. These data come from a study of blood T cells in healthy people across ages. Study background: The template switching approach captured approximately one barcoded beta molecule for every two T cells. General study results and limits: With naive T cell percentage, TCR beta diversity showed a strong correlation. The fall in TCR beta diversity per million T cells was roughly linear with age.

Alongside a J-beta primer mix, a sample-barcoded 5' primer served in a second PCR lasting roughly 7 to 11 cycles. From the 5' RACE reads, TCRdb called clonotypes with MiXCR, one entry per CDR3 protein. The data contain about 320,000 distinct CDR3 sequences, 25% to 30% of them singletons. Peripheral blood was drawn, about 9.1 milliliters per donor. The CDR3 covers 13 residues. With 0 bases removed from V and 3 bases from J, the gap between germline ends came to 4 bases. Germline values: CDR1 SGHAT, CDR2 FQNNGV. The chain employs TRBV11-2 and TRBJ2-3, with D unresolved. What was sequenced was blood. This sequence originates from a woman aged 70-85 years in good health. The CDR3: CASSLDLTDTQYF. The CDR3 DNA is TGTGCCAGCAGCTTAGATTTAACAGATACGCAGTATTTT.